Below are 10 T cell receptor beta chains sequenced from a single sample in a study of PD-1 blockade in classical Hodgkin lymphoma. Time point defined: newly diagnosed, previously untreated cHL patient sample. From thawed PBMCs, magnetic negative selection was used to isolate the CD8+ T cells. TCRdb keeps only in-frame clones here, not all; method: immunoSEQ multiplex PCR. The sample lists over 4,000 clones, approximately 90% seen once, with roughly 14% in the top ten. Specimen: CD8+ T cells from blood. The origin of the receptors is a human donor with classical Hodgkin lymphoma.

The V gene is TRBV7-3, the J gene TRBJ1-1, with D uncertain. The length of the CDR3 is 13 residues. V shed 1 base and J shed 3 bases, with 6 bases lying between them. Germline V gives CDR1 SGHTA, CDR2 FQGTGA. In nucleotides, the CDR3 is TGTGCCAGCAGCTTAATGGCCCACACTGAAGCTTTCTTT. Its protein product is CASSLMAHTEAFF.

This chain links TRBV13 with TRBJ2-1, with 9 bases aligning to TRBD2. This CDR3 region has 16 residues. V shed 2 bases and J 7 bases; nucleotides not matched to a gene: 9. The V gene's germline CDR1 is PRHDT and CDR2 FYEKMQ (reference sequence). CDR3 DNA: TGTGCCAGCAGCTTATCCACGAGCGGGAGGCCTAATGAGCAGTTCTTC. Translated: CASSLSTSGRPNEQFF.

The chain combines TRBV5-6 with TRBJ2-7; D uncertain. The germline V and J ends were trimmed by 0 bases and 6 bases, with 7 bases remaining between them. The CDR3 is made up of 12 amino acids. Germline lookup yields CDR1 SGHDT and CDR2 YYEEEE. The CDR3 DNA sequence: TGTGCCAGCAGCTTGGACTACCGCGAGCAGTACTTC. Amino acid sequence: CASSLDYREQYF.

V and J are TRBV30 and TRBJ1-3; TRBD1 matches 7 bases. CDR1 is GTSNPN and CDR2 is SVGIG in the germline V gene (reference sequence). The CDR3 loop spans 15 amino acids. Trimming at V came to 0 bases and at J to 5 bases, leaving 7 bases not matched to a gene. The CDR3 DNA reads TGTGCCTGGAGTGTCTCGACAGGGCGGAGAAACACCATATATTTT. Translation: CAWSVSTGRRNTIYF.

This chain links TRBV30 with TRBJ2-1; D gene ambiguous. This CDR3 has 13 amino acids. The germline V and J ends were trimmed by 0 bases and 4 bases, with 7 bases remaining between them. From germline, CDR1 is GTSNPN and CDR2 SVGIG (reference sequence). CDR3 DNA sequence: TGTGCCTGGAGTGTACAAGGTTACAATGAGCAGTTCTTC. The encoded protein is CAWSVQGYNEQFF.

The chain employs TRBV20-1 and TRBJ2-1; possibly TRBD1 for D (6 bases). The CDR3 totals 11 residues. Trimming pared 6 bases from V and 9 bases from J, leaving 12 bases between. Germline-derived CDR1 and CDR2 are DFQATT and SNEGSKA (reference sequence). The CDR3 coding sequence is TGCAGTGCCCTACAGGGCCGTGAGCAGTTCTTC. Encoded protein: CSALQGREQFF.

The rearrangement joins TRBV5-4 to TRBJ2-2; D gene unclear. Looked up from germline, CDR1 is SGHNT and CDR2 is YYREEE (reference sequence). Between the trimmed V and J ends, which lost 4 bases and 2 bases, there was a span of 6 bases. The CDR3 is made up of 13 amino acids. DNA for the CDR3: TGTGCCAGCAGCCCAGAAAACACCGGGGAGCTGTTTTTT. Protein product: CASSPENTGELFF. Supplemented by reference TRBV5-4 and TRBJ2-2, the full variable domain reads ETGVTQSPTHLIKTRGQQVTLRCSSQSGHNTVSWYQQALGQGPQFIFQYYREEENGRGNFPPRFSGLQFPNYSSELNVNALELDDSALYLCASSPENTGELFFGEGSRLTVL.

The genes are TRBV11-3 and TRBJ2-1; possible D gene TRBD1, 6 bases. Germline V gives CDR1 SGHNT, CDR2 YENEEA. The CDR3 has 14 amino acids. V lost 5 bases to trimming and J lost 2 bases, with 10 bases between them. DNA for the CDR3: TGTGCCAGCAGCGCCCGGGACACCTACAATGAGCAGTTCTTC. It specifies CASSARDTYNEQFF.

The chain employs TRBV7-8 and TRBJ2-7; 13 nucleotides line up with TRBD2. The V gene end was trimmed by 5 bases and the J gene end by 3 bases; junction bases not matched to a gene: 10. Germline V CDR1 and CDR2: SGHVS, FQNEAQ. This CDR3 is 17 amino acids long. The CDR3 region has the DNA TGTGCCAGCAGCCCGCTCCCCACTAGCGGGAGGGACTACGAGCAGTACTTC. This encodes CASSPLPTSGRDYEQYF.

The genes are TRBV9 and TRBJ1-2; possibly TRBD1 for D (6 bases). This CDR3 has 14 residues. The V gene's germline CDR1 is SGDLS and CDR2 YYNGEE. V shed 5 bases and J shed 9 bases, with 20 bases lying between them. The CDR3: CASSSSYRDPSYTF. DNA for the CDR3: TGTGCCAGCAGTTCATCCTACAGGGACCCTAGCTACACCTTC.